This note documents a single T cell receptor beta chain sequence. No antigen is known for it. These data are taken from a study of T cell responses to AZD1222 COVID-19 vaccine. Method: immunoSEQ multiplex PCR; TCRdb's copy keeps in-frame clones and lacks some. The sample contains 100,000 to 120,000 clones, 70% to 90% of which appear only once. Trimming at V came to 6 bases and at J to 3 bases, leaving 1 base not matched to a gene. Germline CDR1 is MNHEY and CDR2 is SVGAGI. The CDR3 runs to 14 residues. General observations from the study: There were mostly white British donors and more females than males, and clonal diversity was possibly underestimated. Spike-specific TCR breadth and depth both grew after two AZD1222 doses. No day 14 peak samples; only post-peak repertoires were characterized. With dominance at 160-218 and 743-854, vaccine-associated CD4 TCRs spanned spike.

This sample comprised peripheral blood, obtained 28 days after the second AZD1222 dose. This receptor was obtained from an adult who received the AZD1222 COVID-19 vaccine. The V call is TRBV6-5, the J call TRBJ2-3; 12 bases align to TRBD2. The CDR3 region is CASSGTSGTDTQYF. The CDR3 nucleotides are TGTGCCAGCAGCGGGACTAGCGGGACAGATACGCAGTATTTT.